The rows below give T cell receptor beta chains drawn from one sample of a study of blood T cell repertoires in COVID-19. The method was immunoSEQ multiplex PCR; TCRdb's version includes in-frame clones alone and lacks a portion of them. The profile shows 20,000 to 25,000 clones, approximately 90% of them singletons. The sequenced material came from peripheral blood. All receptors come from a human donor with active COVID-19. The donor label of this sample is uncertain. CDR3s include the opening cysteine and the closing phenylalanine or tryptophan. Some rows have no size entry. The others give once, few or many, or a class for an expanded clone.

>NA|TRBV3-1/TRBV3-2|TRBJ2-3
CASSQGGSSTDTQYF
>NA|TRBV5-5|TRBJ1-1
CASSVRTGANTEAFF
>NA|TRBV10-1|TRBJ2-7
CASSEGGQGDNEQYF
>NA|TRBV7-2|TRBJ2-3
CASSRGTSGRGTDTQYF
>NA|TRBV6-5|TRBJ2-5
CASRRIRLQETQYF
>NA|TRBV3-1/TRBV3-2|TRBJ2-5
CASSQAGGQETQYF
>NA|TRBV15|TRBJ2-5
CATSRDPGGAIQETQYF
>NA|TRBV7-3|TRBJ2-1
CASSNPVYNEQFF
>NA|TRBV30|TRBJ1-2
CAWSVQTNYGYTF
>NA|TRBV29-1|TRBJ2-1
CSVRKAGAIYNEQFF
>NA|TRBV7-2|TRBJ1-3
CASSLAGTGFGNTIYF
>NA|TRBV23-1|TRBJ2-3
CASSQSKTSGTDTQYF
>NA|TRBV7-2|TRBJ2-5
CASSLGLAETQYF
>few|TRBV10-2|TRBJ2-5
CASSESNSGGHQETQYF
>NA|TRBV7-3|TRBJ1-6
CASSLGRESPLHF
>NA|TRBV4-1|TRBJ2-7
CASSQDWVAGGREQYF
>NA|TRBV6-6|TRBJ2-1
CASNPQGSSYNEQFF
>NA|TRBV25-1|TRBJ2-3
CASSETGGITDTQYF
>NA|TRBV27|TRBJ1-2
CASSPTGARGHTF
>NA|TRBV19|TRBJ2-1
CASTQPAGMNNEQFF
>NA|TRBV5-1|TRBJ2-7
CASSTGTGVDEQYF
>NA|TRBV10-1|TRBJ1-2
CASIETGTDISYGYTF
>NA|TRBV6-2/TRBV6-3|TRBJ2-1
CASSYRLTDLDNEQFF
>NA|TRBV5-5|TRBJ2-3
CASSLYPQGLSTDTQYF
>NA|TRBV24-1|TRBJ2-1
CATSDRQGTQENEQFF
>once|TRBV9|TRBJ2-7
CASSATTGDYEQYF
>NA|TRBV5-8|TRBJ1-2
CASNEDRGHYGYTF
>NA|TRBV19|TRBJ1-5
CASSVQGQLRNQPQHF
>NA|TRBV30|TRBJ1-6
CAWSVRYNSPLHF
>NA|TRBV3-1/TRBV3-2|TRBJ2-2
CASSQATGSAGELFF
>NA|TRBV20-1|TRBJ2-5
CSASRGAKETQYF
>NA|TRBV11-2|TRBJ2-7
CASSLTQYSYEQYF
>NA|TRBV6-6|TRBJ2-2
CASSLAGGQTGELFF
>NA|TRBV4-2|TRBJ1-1
CASSQDVSLNTEAFF
>NA|TRBV11-2|TRBJ1-6
CASSLGQGNSPLHF
>NA|TRBV5-1|TRBJ2-5
CASKAGNQETQYF
>NA|TRBV9|TRBJ2-5
CASSPRGALTVKETQYF
>NA|TRBV13|TRBJ2-7
CASSLGRVSYEQYF
>NA|TRBV7-2|TRBJ2-1
CASRAGEPYNEQFF
>NA|TRBV5-1|TRBJ1-2
CASSWIDRGENGYTF
>NA|TRBV4-3|TRBJ1-5
CASSQDPSQPQHF
>few|TRBV19|TRBJ1-1
CASSTRVSNTEAFF
>NA|TRBV19|TRBJ2-5
CASSIGGERETQYF
>NA|TRBV18|TRBJ2-2
CASSHVTGTNTGELFF
>NA|TRBV27|TRBJ2-5
CASRPLAGEGTQYF
>NA|TRBV6-1|TRBJ1-1
CASSESQGQTEAFF
>NA|TRBV2|TRBJ1-5
CASNLGSRGQGKPQHF
>NA|TRBV7-6|TRBJ2-2
CASSSTLAGAANTGELFF
>NA|TRBV10-3|TRBJ1-4
CAISQQGSSEKLFF
>NA|TRBV28|TRBJ1-4
CASWGGTTNEKLFF
>NA|TRBV19|TRBJ2-7
CASSPSGSYEQYF
>NA|TRBV11-3|TRBJ1-1
CASSLIPTGMLETEAFF